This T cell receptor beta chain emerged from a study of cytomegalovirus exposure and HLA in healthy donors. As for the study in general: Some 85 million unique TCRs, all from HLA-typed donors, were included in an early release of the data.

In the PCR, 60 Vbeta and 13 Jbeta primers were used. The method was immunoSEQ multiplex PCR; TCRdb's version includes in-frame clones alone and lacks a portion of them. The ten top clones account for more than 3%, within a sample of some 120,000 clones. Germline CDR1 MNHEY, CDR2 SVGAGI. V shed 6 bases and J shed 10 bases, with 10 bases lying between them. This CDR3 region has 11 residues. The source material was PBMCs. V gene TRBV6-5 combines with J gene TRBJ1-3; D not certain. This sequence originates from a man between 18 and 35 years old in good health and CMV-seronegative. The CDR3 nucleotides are TGTGCCAGCAGCCGGGAGGGTACCATATATTTT. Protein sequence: CASSREGTIYF.